This section outlines one T cell receptor (beta chain) sequence together with its context. Source study methods: Amplification with reference gene primers provided the estimates of nucleated cell counts. Clones were read by immunoSEQ multiplex PCR, and TCRdb kept only the in-frame ones, dropping some. That table supplies the V and J calls and clone size; D and trimming were determined from the DNA. The sample has about 24,000 clones; 85% to 90% are singletons. The sample comes from a study of blood T cell repertoires in COVID-19. For the study at large: COVID-19 samples, acute and convalescent, were from the United States, Italy and Spain. The cDNA or gDNA used as material had been derived from T cells, B-cell-depleted T cells, or PBMCs.

Germline V gene data show CDR1 as SEHNR and CDR2 as FQNEAQ (reference sequence). The CDR3 is 14 amino acids. With 2 bases removed from V and 1 base from J, the gap between germline ends came to 9 bases. The Seattle patients joined while their infection was active and were tracked longitudinally afterward. This clonotype was sampled from a man in his 70s with COVID-19, enrolled during active disease. V gene TRBV7-9 combines with J gene TRBJ2-7; the D is unclear. The sample comprised peripheral blood. The CDR3 region is CASSLPHSSYEQYF. The DNA for the CDR3 is TGTGCCAGCAGCTTACCTCACAGTTCCTACGAGCAGTACTTC.